These 28 T cell receptor beta chains were all obtained from the same sample, sequenced in a study of blood T cell repertoires in COVID-19. This table comes from immunoSEQ multiplex PCR, and its TCRdb copy is limited to in-frame clones, with some not included. Found here are around 220,000 clones, about 90% of them singletons; the top ten hold 1.5%. Sequences were obtained from peripheral blood. The receptor source for this set is a man younger than 35 with active or convalescent COVID-19.

The chain recombines TRBV19 with TRBJ1-2, with a weak D call TRBD1 (5 bases). CDR3 length: 14 amino acids. Trimming shortened V by 7 bases and J by 4 bases, and 16 bases separated the two germline ends. The germline CDR1 and CDR2 sequences are LNHDA and SQIVND (reference sequence). CDR3 coding DNA: TGTGCCAGTACCCCGAGACAGAGCTCCTATGGCTACACCTTC. Amino acids: CASTPRQSSYGYTF.

The chain uses TRBV5-1 and TRBJ1-2, with D possibly being TRBD1 (6 bases). Germline loops: CDR1 SGHRS, CDR2 YFSETQ. The V end lost 4 bases, the J end lost 6 bases, and 13 bases lay between the germline ends. CDR3 size: 13 residues. CDR3 residues: CASSVGTKDGYTF. The CDR3 DNA is TGCGCCAGCAGCGTAGGGACAAAAGATGGCTACACCTTC.

This clone appeared a few times. V usage is TRBV11-2 and J usage is TRBJ2-2; D is undetermined. CDR1 is SGHAT, CDR2 FQNNGV, per germline. The CDR3 has 11 residues. The V gene lost 4 bases and the J gene lost 6 bases, with 3 bases spanning the gap. CDR3 nucleotides: TGTGCCAGCAGCTCTCCCGGGGAGCTGTTTTTT. Residues: CASSSPGELFF. The variable domain in full, completed from reference TRBV11-2 and TRBJ2-2, reads EAGVAQSPRYKIIEKRQSVAFWCNPISGHATLYWYQQILGQGPKLLIQFQNNGVVDDSQLPKDRFSAERLKGVDSTLKIQPAKLEDSAVYLCASSSPGELFFGEGSRLTVL.

The rearrangement links TRBV5-4 to TRBJ2-7; 9 bases align to TRBD1. Unmatched junction bases numbered 12, after V lost 4 bases and J lost 1 base. The CDR3 extends over 17 amino acids. Germline-derived CDR1 and CDR2 are SGHNT and YYREEE (reference sequence). Written as DNA, the CDR3 is TGTGCCAGCAGCCCGGAGCTCGGACAGGGGAAGTCCTACGAGCAGTACTTC. This codes for CASSPELGQGKSYEQYF.

The chain has TRBV7-6 and TRBJ1-3; D gene uncertain. Trimming left V 0 bases short and J 0 bases short, with 15 bases between. Germline CDR1 reads SGHVS; CDR2 reads FNYEAQ. The length of the CDR3 is 18 residues. The CDR3 reads CASSLAVAGQNSGNTIYF. The CDR3 bases are TGTGCCAGCAGCTTAGCGGTTGCGGGCCAAAACTCTGGAAACACCATATATTTT. Using reference TRBV7-6 and TRBJ1-3 for the parts outside the CDR3, the full variable domain is GAGVSQSPRYKVTKRGQDVALRCDPISGHVSLYWYRQALGQGPEFLTYFNYEAQQDKSGLPNDRFSAERPEGSISTLTIQRTEQRDSAMYRCASSLAVAGQNSGNTIYFGEGSWLTVV.

This clone appeared a single time. The V and J genes are TRBV3-1 (or the pseudogene TRBV3-2) and TRBJ2-2; 8 bases fit TRBD2. The junction had 7 bases not matched to a gene; V was cut back by 2 bases and J by 8 bases. The CDR3 extends over 15 amino acids. Germline V CDR1 and CDR2: LGHDT, YNNKEL (reference sequence). DNA for the CDR3: TGTGCCAGCAGCCAAAAAGCCGGGACTAGAGGGGAGCTGTTTTTT. Translating gives CASSQKAGTRGELFF.

In this sample, this clone turned up many times. The chain joins TRBV11-2 to TRBJ2-3; 8 nucleotides agree with TRBD1. This CDR3 has 15 amino acids. V trimming: 1 base; J trimming: 2 bases; junction bases outside the gene matches: 2. Germline V CDR1 and CDR2: SGHAT, FQNNGV. The CDR3 sequence is CASSLGTGHTDTQYF. Here the CDR3 DNA reads TGTGCCAGCAGCTTAGGGACAGGGCACACAGATACGCAGTATTTT.

Worth noting for this clone: Mismatch with germline at one junction end may stem from a read error. V usage is TRBV7-7 and J usage is TRBJ1-5, with D hard to call. Germline CDR1 is SSHAT and CDR2 is FNYEAQ (reference sequence). CDR3 length: 13 residues. The chain's CDR3 is CASSLAPNQPQHF. The CDR3, as DNA: TGTGCTAGCAGCTTAGCCCCAAATCAGCCCCAGCATTTT.

The genes are TRBV5-1 and TRBJ1-5; 7 bases match TRBD1. J lost 5 bases, V lost 0 bases, and 2 bases had no gene match. Looked up from germline, CDR1 is SGHRS and CDR2 is YFSETQ. This CDR3 has 14 amino acids. The CDR3 bases are TGCGCCAGCAGCTTGGGAGGACAGGATCAGCCCCAGCATTTT. It encodes CASSLGGQDQPQHF.

This sequence joins TRBV28 and TRBJ2-7; D is undetermined. Germline-derived CDR1 and CDR2 are MDHEN and SYDVKM. Trimming removed 10 bases from V and 12 bases from J, with 19 bases in between. The CDR3 length is 11 residues. CDR3 region: CATDLGPLMYF. Written as DNA, the CDR3 is TGTGCCACCGACCTTGGGCCTCTAATGTACTTC.

The V and J genes are TRBV19 and TRBJ1-5, with 7 bases lining up with TRBD1. CDR1 and CDR2 from the germline V gene are LNHDA and SQIVND (reference sequence). With 8 bases clipped from V and 5 bases from J, the junction kept 6 bases outside the gene matches. The CDR3 has 13 amino acids. CDR3 sequence (DNA): TGTGCCAGTTCCGACAGGGCTGATCAGCCCCAGCATTTT. Translated, it gives CASSDRADQPQHF. The full variable domain, in which reference TRBV19 and TRBJ1-5 provide the parts outside the CDR3, is DGGITQSPKYLFRKEGQNVTLSCEQNLNHDAMYWYRQDPGQGLRLIYYSQIVNDFQKGDIAEGYSVSREKKESFPLTVTSAQKNPTAFYLCASSDRADQPQHFGDGTRLSIL.

The chain uses TRBV6-4 and TRBJ2-7; D ambiguous. Germline values: CDR1 MRHNA, CDR2 SNTAGT. CDR3 length: 15 amino acids. V was pared by 0 bases and J by 2 bases, with 11 bases between. CDR3 DNA: TGTGCCAGCAGTGACTCCCCCTTAGTAACCTACGAGCAGTACTTC. Translation: CASSDSPLVTYEQYF.

This clone turned up a few times. The chain combines TRBV6-2 or TRBV6-3 with TRBJ1-1, with 8 bases fitting TRBD1. The V gene end was trimmed by 2 bases and the J gene end by 5 bases; junction bases not matched to a gene: 4. Per the germline V gene, CDR1 is MNHEY and CDR2 is SVGEGT. This CDR3 has 14 residues. CDR3 sequence reads: CASSYTGQGTEAFF. The CDR3 coding sequence is TGTGCCAGCAGTTACACCGGACAGGGAACTGAAGCTTTCTTT.

This clone was recorded only once. This sequence joins TRBV4-2 and TRBJ1-1, with TRBD1 identical over 7 bases. The CDR3 has 16 amino acids. Germline V gives CDR1 LGHNA, CDR2 YNFKEQ. V dropped 5 bases and J dropped 4; count of bases not matched to a gene: 13. The CDR3 region is CASSILQGTLGTEAFF. The DNA of the CDR3 is TGTGCCAGCAGCATTTTACAGGGGACCTTGGGCACTGAAGCTTTCTTT.

The rearrangement links TRBV5-4 to TRBJ1-1, with D uncertain. Trimming cost V 0 bases and J 0 bases, with 12 bases left between them. The CDR3 has 16 residues. CDR1 is SGHNT, CDR2 YYREEE, per germline (reference sequence). The CDR3 DNA reads as TGTGCCAGCAGCTTGGCTAAAGGAGCTCTGAACACTGAAGCTTTCTTT. The encoded protein is CASSLAKGALNTEAFF.

The chain uses TRBV4-3 and TRBJ2-2; 8 nucleotides line up with TRBD1. Germline values: CDR1 LGHNA, CDR2 YSLEER. J lost 5 bases, V lost 1 base, and 6 bases had no gene match. The CDR3 is made up of 16 amino acids. The CDR3 DNA reads TGCGCCAGCAGCCAAGCGACAGGGGTCGTTACCGGGGAGCTGTTTTTT. Its protein is CASSQATGVVTGELFF.

The chain combines TRBV27 with TRBJ1-1; D gene uncertain. Germline V CDR1 and CDR2: MNHEY, SMNVEV (reference sequence). Trimming removed 6 bases from V and 4 bases from J, with 9 bases in between. The CDR3 length is 12 residues. The CDR3 reads CASREGSTEAFF. The DNA of the CDR3 is TGTGCCAGCAGAGAGGGTAGCACTGAAGCTTTCTTT.

This rearrangement joins TRBV28 to TRBJ1-2, with 9 positions matching TRBD1. The V gene's germline CDR1 is MDHEN and CDR2 SYDVKM. V lost 6 bases to trimming and J lost 8 bases; unmatched junction nucleotides: 10. The CDR3 loop spans 14 amino acids. CDR3 coding DNA: TGTGCCAGCAGCCTGAGGACAGGGGCAAAAGGCTACACCTTC. Its translation: CASSLRTGAKGYTF.

This chain connects TRBV30 to TRBJ2-7, with TRBD2 matching over 12 bases. V dropped 5 bases and J dropped 3; count of bases not matched to a gene: 2. Per the germline V gene, CDR1 is GTSNPN and CDR2 is SVGIG (reference sequence). The CDR3 is 13 amino acids. DNA for the CDR3: TGTGCCTGGGCACTAGCGGGGGGCTACGAGCAGTACTTC. Translated: CAWALAGGYEQYF.

The chain uses TRBV12-5 and TRBJ2-1; D gene unclear. CDR1 is LGHNT, CDR2 FRNRAP, per germline. This CDR3 has 13 amino acids. The ends were cut back, 2 bases at V and 6 bases at J, with 8 bases in the middle. This chain's CDR3 is CASGLNYLNEQFF. DNA of the CDR3: TGTGCTAGTGGTTTGAACTATCTCAATGAGCAGTTCTTC. Full variable domain (remainder filled in from reference TRBV12-5 and TRBJ2-1): DARVTQTPRHKVTEMGQEVTMRCQPILGHNTVFWYRQTMMQGLELLAYFRNRAPLDDSGMPKDRFSAEMPDATLATLKIQPSEPRDSAVYFCASGLNYLNEQFFGPGTRLTVL.

V gene TRBV2 combines with J gene TRBJ2-1; the D is unclear. Trimming left V 3 bases short and J 9 bases short, with 9 bases between. CDR3 size: 12 residues. The germline V gene encodes CDR1 SNHLY and CDR2 FYNNEI. The CDR3, as DNA: TGTGCCAGCAGTGATGGAGAGAGTGAGCAGTTCTTC. Protein product: CASSDGESEQFF.

V gene TRBV24-1 combines with J gene TRBJ2-1, with TRBD1 matching over 9 bases. Trimming at V came to 7 bases and at J to 5 bases, leaving 5 bases not matched to a gene. CDR1 and CDR2 (germline): KGHDR, SFDVKD. The CDR3 runs to 14 residues. The CDR3 nucleotides read TGTGCCACCAGCCGGGACAGGGCCCACAATGAGCAGTTCTTC. It translates to CATSRDRAHNEQFF.

The chain is built from TRBV6-4 and TRBJ2-2; D call uncertain. With 3 bases removed from V and 3 bases from J, the gap between germline ends came to 5 bases. The V gene's germline CDR1 is MRHNA and CDR2 SNTAGT. This CDR3 is 13 amino acids long. In DNA, the CDR3 is TGTGCCAGCAGTGATCAGGACACCGGGGAGCTGTTTTTT. This codes for CASSDQDTGELFF.

This chain links TRBV9 with TRBJ2-7; a weak D match, TRBD2 (6 bases). Trimming left V 0 bases short and J 2 bases short, with 9 bases between. The germline CDR1 and CDR2 sequences are SGDLS and YYNGEE. The CDR3 consists of 14 residues. CDR3 nucleotide sequence: TGTGCCAGCAGCGTAGCGTGGGGGGCCTACGAGCAGTACTTC. It codes for CASSVAWGAYEQYF.

This chain uses TRBV27 with TRBJ2-1, with a weak D call TRBD1 (6 bases). In germline, CDR1 is MNHEY, CDR2 SMNVEV (reference sequence). The CDR3 consists of 15 residues. Trimming pared 4 bases from V and 8 bases from J, leaving 18 bases between. The CDR3 DNA reads TGTGCCAGCAGTTCAGACAGGCCGTTTTCGTATGAGCAGTTCTTC. This sequence encodes CASSSDRPFSYEQFF.

This chain connects TRBV28 to TRBJ1-2, with 8 bases aligning to TRBD1. This CDR3 is 14 amino acids long. V trimming: 7 bases; J trimming: 6 bases; junction bases outside the gene matches: 10. CDR1 MDHEN and CDR2 SYDVKM come from the germline V gene. This chain's CDR3 is CASTPGQVFNGYTF. CDR3 nucleotides: TGTGCCAGCACCCCGGGACAGGTATTTAATGGCTACACCTTC.

V and J are TRBV28 and TRBJ2-7, with 9 bases identical to TRBD1. This CDR3 is built from 16 residues. V gave up 3 bases and J gave up 9 bases; unmatched junction bases: 15. Germline CDR1 reads MDHEN; CDR2 reads SYDVKM. CDR3 nucleotide sequence: TGTGCCAGCAGTTTGGGGGGGACAGGGCACTATTTTGGGCAGTACTTC. As protein: CASSLGGTGHYFGQYF.

This CDR3 reads CASSRPGQTNYGYTF. CDR3 nucleotide sequence: TGTGCCAGCAGCCGACCGGGACAGACTAACTATGGCTACACCTTC. This sequence joins TRBV6-2 or TRBV6-3 and TRBJ1-2; 7 bases are a match to TRBD1. The CDR3 is 15 residues long. In germline, CDR1 is MNHEY, CDR2 SVGEGT. J gave up 0 bases and V 6 bases, and 7 bases lay outside the gene matches.